These T cell receptor beta chains were read from a single sample in a study of blood T cell repertoires in COVID-19. Some clones are missing from TCRdb's copy, which holds only in-frame ones; the method was immunoSEQ multiplex PCR. The sample lists about 240,000 clones; 70% to 85% were seen once. The material sequenced was peripheral blood. These receptors were collected from a woman aged 80 or older with acute or convalescent COVID-19. The CDR3 runs from the conserved cysteine through the conserved F or W. A D gene is named only where the DNA matches it firmly. Only some rows state a clone size, as once, few, many or a class for expanded clones.

v_gene,j_gene,abundance,len,d_gene,CDR3nt,CDR3aa
TRBV7-9,TRBJ1-1,-,15,-,TGTGCCAGCAGCGGGAGGGTAAGCATGAACACTGAAGCTTTCTTT,CASSGRVSMNTEAFF
TRBV7-2,TRBJ2-7,-,13,-,TGTGCCAGCACCCGGGGGGGACAGGGTGTGCAGTACTTC,CASTRGGQGVQYF
TRBV13,TRBJ1-5,-,16,TRBD1,TGTGCCAGCAGCTTCAGCCAGGGGGCGAGCAATCAGCCCCAGCATTTT,CASSFSQGASNQPQHF
TRBV24-1,TRBJ2-3,-,16,TRBD2,TGTGCCACCAGTGACCGACGGGGGGGGTCCACAGATACGCAGTATTTT,CATSDRRGGSTDTQYF
TRBV28,TRBJ1-4,once,14,TRBD1,TGTGCCAGCAGGGCCGGGACAGGCGGTGAAAAACTGTTTTTT,CASRAGTGGEKLFF
TRBV18,TRBJ2-3,-,13,-,TGTGCCAGCTCTTTGTCCGGCACAGATACGCAGTATTTT,CASSLSGTDTQYF
TRBV10-3,TRBJ1-5,-,14,-,TGTGCCATCAGTGAGTCAGGAGGCAATCAGCCCCAGCATTTT,CAISESGGNQPQHF
TRBV5-1,TRBJ2-6,once,18,TRBD2,TGCGCCAGCAGCCCGGGACACGGGGGGGCATCTGGGGCCAACGTCCTGACTTTC,CASSPGHGGASGANVLTF
TRBV3-1/TRBV3-2,TRBJ1-2,-,14,TRBD1,TGTGCCAGCAGCTCAGGGGGCGCTGACTATGGCTACACCTTC,CASSSGGADYGYTF
TRBV18,TRBJ1-1,-,14,-,TGTGCCAGCTCACCGGGCGGGGTGAATACTGAAGCTTTCTTT,CASSPGGVNTEAFF
TRBV2,TRBJ2-7,once,12,-,TGTGCCAGCACAGCGGCCCGCTACGAGCAGTACTTC,CASTAARYEQYF
TRBV20-1,TRBJ1-2,-,11,-,TGCAGTTGCGGGGGCAAAGGTGGCTACACCTTC,CSCGGKGGYTF
TRBV28,TRBJ2-6,-,15,-,TGTGCCAGCAGTCCTCAGGGATCTGGGGCCAACGTCCTGACTTTC,CASSPQGSGANVLTF
TRBV5-6,TRBJ2-1,-,11,-,TGTGCCAGCAGACAAGACAATGAGCAGTTCTTC,CASRQDNEQFF
TRBV2,TRBJ1-1,-,14,-,TGTGCCAGCAGTGAACGGGGGGCGTTCACTGAAGCTTTCTTT,CASSERGAFTEAFF
TRBV20-1,TRBJ1-3,-,16,TRBD1,TGCAGTGCTAGTGGGAAGGACAGGGGGCTGGGAAACACCATATATTTT,CSASGKDRGLGNTIYF
TRBV10-3,TRBJ1-6,-,15,-,TGTGCCATCAGTGAGTCTTATGCCTATAATTCACCCCTCCACTTT,CAISESYAYNSPLHF
TRBV19,TRBJ1-3,-,18,-,TGTGCCAGTAGTTTAACAGGGATGCAACTATACTCTGGAAACACCATATATTTT,CASSLTGMQLYSGNTIYF
TRBV5-1,TRBJ1-1,few,16,-,TGCGCCAGCAGCTTGGGGGACATGATTATGAACACTGAAGCTTTCTTT,CASSLGDMIMNTEAFF
TRBV4-1,TRBJ2-3,once,17,TRBD2,TGCGCCAGCAGCCAAGAACGGGGACTAGCGGCGCTGGATACGCAGTATTTT,CASSQERGLAALDTQYF
TRBV19,TRBJ1-3,-,14,TRBD1,TGTGCCAGTAGTAACCGGGACAGCGGAAACACCATATATTTT,CASSNRDSGNTIYF
TRBV28,TRBJ1-2,-,16,TRBD1,TGTGCCAGCAGTTTCCTGTTTGACAGGGTACCCCGGGGCTACACCTTC,CASSFLFDRVPRGYTF
TRBV2,TRBJ1-2,-,12,-,TGTGCCAGCAGTCCCTCCTCGCAGGGTGACACCTTC,CASSPSSQGDTF
TRBV15,TRBJ1-5,-,14,-,TGTGCCACCAGCAGAACAGGGTCCCATCAGCCCCAGCATTTT,CATSRTGSHQPQHF
TRBV6-5,TRBJ2-3,-,14,-,TGTGCCACCAGGGAGTATCCGAGCACAGATACGCAGTATTTT,CATREYPSTDTQYF
TRBV2,TRBJ1-3,few,15,TRBD1,TGTGCCAGCAGGACCGACAGGGGGCTTGGAAACACCATATATTTT,CASRTDRGLGNTIYF
TRBV18,TRBJ1-1,once,16,-,TGTGCCAGCTCACCACTCACCGGGACACTGAAGACTGAAGCTTTCTTT,CASSPLTGTLKTEAFF
TRBV21-1,TRBJ1-3,-,16,-,TGTGCCAGCAGCAAGGGGGACAGGGTGTGTGGAAACACCATATATTTT,CASSKGDRVCGNTIYF
TRBV3-1/TRBV3-2,TRBJ1-2,-,13,TRBD1,TGTGCCAGCAGCCAAGTTCCAGGGGGTGGCTACACCTTC,CASSQVPGGGYTF
TRBV5-1,TRBJ1-2,-,13,-,TGCGCCAGCAGCTACTCCCGACAGGATGGCTACACCTTC,CASSYSRQDGYTF
TRBV5-4,TRBJ1-6,once,14,-,TGTGCCAGCAGCCTGGATAGCTCTAATTCACCCCTCCACTTT,CASSLDSSNSPLHF
TRBV6-5,TRBJ2-5,few,13,-,TGTGCCAGCAGACTACTATACCAAGAGACCCAGTACTTC,CASRLLYQETQYF
TRBV5-6,TRBJ1-1,-,13,-,TGTGCCAGCAGCTTTTTAGGGGGAACTGAAGCTTTCTTT,CASSFLGGTEAFF
TRBV2,TRBJ1-1,-,11,-,TGTGCCAGCAGTGAACGGACTGAAGCTTTCTTT,CASSERTEAFF
TRBV5-1,TRBJ2-7,-,17,TRBD1,TGCGCCAGCAGCCCGGCGGGGCTGGGACAGGGCTCCTACGAGCAGTACTTC,CASSPAGLGQGSYEQYF
TRBV5-6,TRBJ2-3,-,15,-,TGTGCCAGCAGCTTGGCTGGACAGTTTGCAGATACGCAGTATTTT,CASSLAGQFADTQYF
TRBV6-5,TRBJ2-7,once,13,TRBD1,TGTGCCAGCAGTCCCGGGACAGCCTACGAGCAGTACTTC,CASSPGTAYEQYF
TRBV2,TRBJ2-2,-,14,-,TGTGCCAGCAGTGAGGGGGCCCGGGCCGGGGAGCTGTTTTTT,CASSEGARAGELFF
TRBV10-2,TRBJ2-7,-,14,-,TGCGCCAGCCGCCAGGGGGCGGGGGCCTACGAGCAGTACTTC,CASRQGAGAYEQYF
TRBV30,TRBJ1-2,-,15,TRBD1,TGTGCCTGGAGTCCCGTGGACAGGGGTATGGGTGGCTACACCTTC,CAWSPVDRGMGGYTF
TRBV5-1,TRBJ1-1,-,15,TRBD1,TGCGCCAGCAAAAATGAACAGGGGCGGGGTACTGAAGCTTTCTTT,CASKNEQGRGTEAFF
TRBV5-6,TRBJ2-7,-,15,-,TGTGCCAGCAGCTTGGAGCTGGCAGGGGGGTACGAGCAGTACTTC,CASSLELAGGYEQYF